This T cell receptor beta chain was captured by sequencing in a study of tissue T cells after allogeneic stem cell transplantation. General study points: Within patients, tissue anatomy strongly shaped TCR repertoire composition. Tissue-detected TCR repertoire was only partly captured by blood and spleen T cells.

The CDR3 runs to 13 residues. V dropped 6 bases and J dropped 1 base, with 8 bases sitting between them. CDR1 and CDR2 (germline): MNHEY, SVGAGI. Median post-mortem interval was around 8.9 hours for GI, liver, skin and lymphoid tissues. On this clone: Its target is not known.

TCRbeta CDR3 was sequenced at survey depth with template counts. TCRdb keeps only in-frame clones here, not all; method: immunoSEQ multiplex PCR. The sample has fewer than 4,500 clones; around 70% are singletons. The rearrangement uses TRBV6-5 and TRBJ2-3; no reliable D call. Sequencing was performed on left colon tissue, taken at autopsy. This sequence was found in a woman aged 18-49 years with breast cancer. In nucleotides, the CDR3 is TGTGCCAGCAGAGGCAGTGGCACAGATACGCAGTATTTT. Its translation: CASRGSGTDTQYF.